This T cell receptor beta chain was sequenced during a study of brain T cells in children with intractable seizures. Regarding the study as a whole: HCMV serostatus was not known, and viral specificity came from CDR3 similarity only.

As concerns this clone: Its matching antigen is unknown.

Sequencing was performed with immunoSEQ multiplex PCR; in TCRdb, only in-frame clones are kept and a portion is missing. The sample holds about 340,000 clones, more than 85% seen once. Germline V gene lookup returns CDR1 DFQATT and CDR2 SNEGSKA (reference sequence). This CDR3 comprises 12 residues. The V end was cut by 3 bases, the J end by 2 bases, with 8 bases between. Sample time point: blood from clinic visit 5 months post-surgery; TSC patient then seizure free. Surgery cases with the highest brain T cell transcript signatures were chosen for sequencing. This sequence joins TRBV20-1 and TRBJ2-7; no definite D call. This receptor was identified in a boy younger than two with tuberous sclerosis and intractable seizures. Sequencing was performed on peripheral blood, taken around 5 months after surgery. CDR3 protein: CSASQDTYEQYF. Here the CDR3 DNA reads TGCAGTGCTAGTCAGGATACCTACGAGCAGTACTTC.